This T cell receptor (beta chain) was sequenced for a study of T cells in localized non-small cell lung cancer. The assay was immunoSEQ multiplex PCR, and TCRdb's table has in-frame clones only and misses some. In the table there are roughly 25,000 clones, roughly 87% of which are singletons. The CDR3 consists of 14 residues. Per the germline V gene, CDR1 is MNHNS and CDR2 is SASEGT. J was trimmed by 7 bases and V by 6 bases; bases with no gene match: 9. This material consisted of peripheral blood, taken before any cancer treatment. This chain uses TRBV6-1 with TRBJ1-2, with TRBD1 matching over 9 bases. The receptor was derived from an older male donor with stage I squamous cell lung carcinoma. CDR3 DNA: TGTGCCAGCAGGGAGGGACAGGGTGTGGGTGGCTACACCTTC. Translated: CASREGQGVGGYTF.